This T cell receptor beta chain was profiled in a study of CD8 T cells in Susac syndrome. After extraction with the RNeasy kit, about 0.45 to 1 ug of the RNA was reverse transcribed using random hexamers. TCRdb reanalysed the immunoSEQ multiplex PCR reads using MiXCR and keeps one entry per CDR3 protein. The sample consists of some 300,000 distinct CDR3 sequences, 89% of them appearing once. Trimming shortened V by 5 bases and J by 7 bases, and 15 bases separated the two germline ends. The CDR3 runs 13 residues. The germline V gene has CDR1 MDHEN and CDR2 SYDVKM. The chain employs TRBV28 and TRBJ2-7; D gene ambiguous. This sequence was found in a human donor with multiple sclerosis. Sample: CD8+ T cells from PBMCs. The CDR3: CASSPFPSQEQYF. CDR3 DNA: TGTGCCAGCAGTCCCTTCCCCTCTCAAGAGCAGTACTTC.